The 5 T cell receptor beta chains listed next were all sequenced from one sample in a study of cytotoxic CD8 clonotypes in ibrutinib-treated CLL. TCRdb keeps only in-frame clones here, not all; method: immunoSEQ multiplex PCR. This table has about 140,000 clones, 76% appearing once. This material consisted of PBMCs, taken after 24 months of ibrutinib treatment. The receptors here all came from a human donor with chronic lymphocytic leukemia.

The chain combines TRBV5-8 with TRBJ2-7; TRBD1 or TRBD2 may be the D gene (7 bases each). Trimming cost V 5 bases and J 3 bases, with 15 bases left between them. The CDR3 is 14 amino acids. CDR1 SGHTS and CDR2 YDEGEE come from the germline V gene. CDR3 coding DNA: TGTGCCAGCAGGAACAGGGGAGGGAGCTACGAGCAGTACTTC. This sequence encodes CASRNRGGSYEQYF.

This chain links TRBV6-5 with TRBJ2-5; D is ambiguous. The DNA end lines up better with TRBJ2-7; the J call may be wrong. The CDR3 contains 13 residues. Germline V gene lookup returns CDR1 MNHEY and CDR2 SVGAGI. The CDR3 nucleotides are TGTGCCAGCACCCGACCCGGGTCCTACGAGCAGTACTTC. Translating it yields CASTRPGSYEQYF.

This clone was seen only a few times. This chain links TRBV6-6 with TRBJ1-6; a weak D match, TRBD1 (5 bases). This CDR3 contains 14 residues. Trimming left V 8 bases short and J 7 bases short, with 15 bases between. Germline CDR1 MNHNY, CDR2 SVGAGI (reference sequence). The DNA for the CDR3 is TGTGCCAGCGGCCCGGGCGGACAAAATTCACCCCTCCACTTT. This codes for CASGPGGQNSPLHF.

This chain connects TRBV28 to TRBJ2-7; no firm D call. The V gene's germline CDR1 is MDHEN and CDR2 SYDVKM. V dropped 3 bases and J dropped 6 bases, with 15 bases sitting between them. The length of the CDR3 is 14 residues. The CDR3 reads CASSLSTPVPEQYF. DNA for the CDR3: TGTGCCAGCAGTTTGAGTACGCCCGTCCCCGAGCAGTACTTC.

This chain's CDR3 is CASSPLIGDREPYEQYF. In DNA form, the CDR3 reads TGTGCCAGCTCACCCCTCATCGGGGACAGGGAACCCTACGAGCAGTACTTC. The chain recombines TRBV18 with TRBJ2-7, with 9 bases fitting TRBD1. Per the germline V gene, CDR1 is KGHSH and CDR2 is LQKENI. CDR3 length equals 17 residues. The J segment lost 2 bases and the V segment lost 3 bases, leaving 11 bases of the junction unmatched. Drawing the rest from reference TRBV18 and TRBJ2-7, the complete variable domain is NAGVMQNPRHLVRRRGQEARLRCSPMKGHSHVYWYRQLPEEGLKFMVYLQKENIIDESGMPKERFSAEFPKEGPSILRIQQVVRGDSAAYFCASSPLIGDREPYEQYFGPGTRLTVT.